This record covers a single T cell receptor (beta chain). This sample is drawn from a study of blood T cell repertoires in COVID-19. The CDR3 length is 12 residues. Germline V gene lookup returns CDR1 SGHDT and CDR2 YYEEEE. Deletions cut 3 bases from V and 8 bases from J, with 9 bases between. Assay: immunoSEQ multiplex PCR; the TCRdb copy retains only in-frame clones and omits some. Of fewer than 500,000 clones listed, nearly 90% were seen once; the top ten hold about 2%. The J gene is TRBJ2-1, the V gene TRBV5-6; D is unclear. Source material: PBMCs or T cells enriched from blood (not recorded which). The sequence derives from a woman aged 18 to 35 with acute COVID-19. The CDR3 here is CASSSTVDEQFF. In nucleotides, the CDR3 is TGTGCCAGCAGCTCCACAGTCGATGAGCAGTTCTTC.